The 30 T cell receptor beta chains given below trace back to one sample, sequenced in a study of blood T cells in healthy people across ages. PCR was performed a second time for 7 to 11 cycles using a sample-barcoded 5' primer and a J-beta primer mix. TCRdb passed the 5' RACE reads through MiXCR, listing each CDR3 protein once. The sample records about 1.1 million distinct CDR3 sequences, less than 45% being singletons. The specimen was blood. These receptors all come from a man between 18 and 29 years old in good health.

This clonotype was recorded many times. V is TRBV3-1 and J is TRBJ2-5; D unclear. V was pared by 1 base and J by 5 bases, with 5 bases between. The CDR3 has 12 residues. Looked up from germline, CDR1 is LGHDT and CDR2 is YNNKEL (reference sequence). The CDR3 loop is CASSQVLETQYF. CDR3 DNA sequence: TGTGCCAGCAGCCAAGTTCTGGAGACCCAGTACTTC.

This clonotype was seen a few times. This sequence joins TRBV28 and TRBJ2-3; the D call may be TRBD1 or TRBD2 (6 bases each). The germline V gene encodes CDR1 MDHEN and CDR2 SYDVKM. V lost 10 bases, J lost 2 bases, and 13 bases lay in between. The CDR3 totals 13 residues. The CDR3 loop is CATLRGATDTQYF. CDR3 coding DNA: TGTGCCACCCTTAGGGGGGCCACAGATACGCAGTATTTT. Complete variable domain (other parts from reference TRBV28 and TRBJ2-3): DVKVTQSSRYLVKRTGEKVFLECVQDMDHENMFWYRQDPGLGLRLIYFSYDVKMKEKGDIPEGYSVSREKKERFSLILESASTNQTSMYLCATLRGATDTQYFGPGTRLTVL.

There are a few counts of this clonotype. V is TRBV7-2 and J is TRBJ2-2; TRBD1 agrees at 7 bases. CDR1 and CDR2 from the germline V gene are SGHTA and FQGNSA. The CDR3 has 16 residues. Trimming removed 8 bases from V and 3 bases from J; junction bases left unmatched: 12. CDR3 nucleotides: TGTGCCAGCGATGTAACGACAGGGTTTTACACCGGGGAGCTGTTTTTT. Translating it yields CASDVTTGFYTGELFF.

This clonotype has more than one count but fewer than ten. This chain joins TRBV20-1 and TRBJ1-5, with no clear D. Trimming cost V 1 base and J 9 bases, with 19 bases left between them. The CDR3 length is 15 residues. CDR1 and CDR2 (germline): DFQATT, SNEGSKA (reference sequence). The CDR3 loop reads CSARVPSGSGGPQHF. Here the CDR3 DNA reads TGCAGTGCTAGAGTCCCGTCAGGCTCGGGAGGGCCCCAGCATTTT.

This clonotype has at least ten counts. The J gene is TRBJ2-7, the V gene TRBV6-5; TRBD1 agrees at 8 bases. This CDR3 has 14 residues. The V gene's germline CDR1 is MNHEY and CDR2 SVGAGI. Losses at the gene ends were 2 bases for V and 3 bases for J; bases not matched to a gene: 3. The CDR3 sequence is CASSYGTGGYEQYF. The CDR3 DNA sequence: TGTGCCAGCAGTTACGGGACAGGAGGCTACGAGCAGTACTTC.

The chain couples TRBV7-9 to TRBJ1-1; 7 positions match TRBD1. This CDR3 is 11 amino acids long. Germline CDR1 reads SEHNR; CDR2 reads FQNEAQ (reference sequence). V shed 5 bases, J shed 11 bases, and the junction held 5 bases outside the gene matches. The CDR3 region is CASSPGQAAFF. The CDR3 DNA reads TGTGCCAGCAGCCCTGGACAGGCCGCTTTCTTT.

This CDR3 is CASSYDIREGYTF. For the CDR3, the DNA is TGTGCCAGCAGTTACGACATTAGGGAAGGCTACACCTTC. J is TRBJ1-2 and V is TRBV6-2 or TRBV6-3; D remains ambiguous. The CDR3 totals 13 residues. The germline gives CDR1 MNHEY, CDR2 SVGEGT. Trimming cost V 2 bases and J 8 bases, with 12 bases left between them.

The chain has TRBV20-1 and TRBJ2-3; a possible D gene is TRBD1 (6 bases). Trimming left V 3 bases short and J 0 bases short, with 16 bases between. The CDR3 totals 16 residues. Germline assignment: CDR1 DFQATT and CDR2 SNEGSKA (reference sequence). As DNA, the CDR3 is TGCAGTGCTAGCCACCGGGACACCACTAGCACAGATACGCAGTATTTT. Its protein product is CSASHRDTTSTDTQYF.

CDR3 coding DNA: TGTGCCAGCAGCCAAGATGAACAGGACCACTACAATGAGCAGTTCTTC. This sequence encodes CASSQDEQDHYNEQFF. This chain uses TRBV4-2 with TRBJ2-1; D might be TRBD1 (5 bases). This CDR3 comprises 16 residues. Per the germline V gene, CDR1 is LGHNA and CDR2 is YNFKEQ. V dropped 0 bases and J dropped 3 bases, with 12 bases sitting between them.

The CDR3 DNA follows: TGCGCCAGCAGCCAAGAGGTGGTCCGCTACGAGCAGTACTTC. Encoded protein: CASSQEVVRYEQYF. V usage is TRBV4-3 and J usage is TRBJ2-7; D not resolved. This CDR3 comprises 14 residues. V was clipped by 0 bases and J by 3 bases, with 9 bases between them. Germline lookup yields CDR1 LGHNA and CDR2 YSLEER.

J is TRBJ1-4 and V is TRBV7-2, with D unresolved. Germline V gene sequence: CDR1 SGHTA, CDR2 FQGNSA. With 1 base removed from V and 8 bases from J, the gap between germline ends came to 8 bases. There are 13 residues in the CDR3. The DNA for the CDR3 is TGTGCCAGCAGCTTAGGACGTCTGGAAAAACTGTTTTTT. Amino acids: CASSLGRLEKLFF.

On this clonotype: The final CDR3 position lacks the conserved phenylalanine or tryptophan, pointing to a likely read error. The chain combines TRBV6-2 or TRBV6-3 with TRBJ1-2; unclear D gene. This CDR3 is built from 14 residues. Trimming left V 2 bases short and J 6 bases short, with 13 bases between. Germline V gives CDR1 MNHEY, CDR2 SVGEGT. This CDR3 is CASSYRREFDGYTL. CDR3 in DNA: TGTGCCAGCAGTTACCGTAGGGAATTTGATGGCTACACCCTC.

V gene TRBV20-1 combines with J gene TRBJ2-1; 13 bases match TRBD2. V gave up 4 bases and J gave up 0 bases; unmatched junction bases: 6. This CDR3 has 17 residues. CDR1 and CDR2 (germline): DFQATT, SNEGSKA (reference sequence). CDR3 sequence reads: CSAMTSGGSFSYNEQFF. DNA of the CDR3: TGCAGTGCTATGACTAGCGGGGGGTCCTTCTCCTACAATGAGCAGTTCTTC.

A remark on this clonotype: Compared with germline, one end of the junction differs, possibly owing to a read error. The rearrangement uses TRBV15 and TRBJ2-6; D gene uncertain. Germline CDR1 and CDR2: LNHNV and YYDKDF (reference sequence). The CDR3 has 15 residues. The CDR3 spells CATNRVGSGANVLTF. CDR3 DNA sequence: TGTGCCACCAACAGAGTCGGGTCTGGGGCCAACGTCCTGACTTTC.

The V and J genes are TRBV12-3 or TRBV12-4 and TRBJ1-1; D is undetermined. Trimming pared 1 base from V and 4 bases from J, leaving 13 bases between. This CDR3 comprises 15 residues. CDR3 amino acids: CASSLDATGGTEAFF. CDR3 sequence (DNA): TGTGCCAGCAGTTTAGATGCGACGGGTGGCACTGAAGCTTTCTTT.

Note on this clonotype: Germline and junction disagree at one end, which may indicate a read error. The chain links TRBV7-2 to TRBJ2-1; D remains ambiguous. The length of the CDR3 is 13 residues. Germline assignment: CDR1 SGHTA and CDR2 FQGNSA. The CDR3 is CASSRSTGNERFF. The CDR3 DNA is TGTGCCAGCAGCAGATCCACCGGCAATGAGCGGTTCTTC.

V and J are TRBV7-3 and TRBJ1-1; TRBD1 matches 8 bases. This CDR3 is 18 amino acids long. V gave up 1 base and J gave up 1 base; unmatched junction bases: 11. Germline V gene data show CDR1 as SGHTA and CDR2 as FQGTGA. The CDR3 sequence is CASSLIAGGVVRNTEAFF. For the CDR3, the DNA is TGTGCCAGCAGCTTAATAGCAGGGGGCGTCGTACGGAACACTGAAGCTTTCTTT. The variable domain in full, completed from reference TRBV7-3 and TRBJ1-1, reads GAGVSQTPSNKVTEKGKYVELRCDPISGHTALYWYRQSLGQGPEFLIYFQGTGAADDSGLPNDRFFAVRPEGSVSTLKIQRTERGDSAVYLCASSLIAGGVVRNTEAFFGQGTRLTVV.

This clonotype came up a few times. CDR3 bases: TGTGCCAGCAGCGTAGTGTCTGGACAGGGCTCCTACAATGAGCAGTTCTTC. Its translation: CASSVVSGQGSYNEQFF. The chain has TRBV9 and TRBJ2-1; 8 nucleotides agree with TRBD1. With V trimmed by 0 bases and J by 0 bases, 5 bases remained unmatched. The CDR3 runs 17 residues. Germline V lookup: CDR1 SGDLS, CDR2 YYNGEE.

This clonotype was counted only a few times. One end of the junction varies from germline; a read error may be responsible. J is TRBJ2-7 and V is TRBV7-7, with TRBD2 matching over 8 bases. The CDR3 covers 15 residues. The germline V gene has CDR1 SSHAT and CDR2 FNYEAQ (reference sequence). The CDR3 sequence: CASSLGPGLAYEQYF. The CDR3 region has the DNA TGTGCTAGCAGCCTAGGACCGGGACTAGCCTACGAGCAGTACTTC.

J is TRBJ2-1 and V is TRBV4-2; 10 nucleotides match TRBD1. V trimming: 4 bases; J trimming: 6 bases; junction bases outside the gene matches: 6. Germline V gives CDR1 LGHNA, CDR2 YNFKEQ. This CDR3 has 15 residues. The CDR3 loop is CASSRGQGDGNEQFF. The CDR3 DNA follows: TGTGCCAGCAGCCGAGGACAGGGGGATGGCAATGAGCAGTTCTTC.

This clonotype appeared a few times. The chain couples TRBV12-3 or TRBV12-4 to TRBJ2-7; 7 nucleotides line up with TRBD1. The J call is in doubt because the DNA end fits TRBJ2-5 better. This CDR3 spans 14 amino acids. The CDR3 protein is CAIMRGQDGETQYF. The CDR3 nucleotides are TGTGCCATCATGAGGGGGCAGGACGGCGAGACCCAGTACTTC.

This clonotype was counted many times. The rearrangement joins TRBV9 to TRBJ2-7; TRBD2 aligns across 9 bases. Trimming cost V 4 bases and J 7 bases; bases outside gene matches: 9. Germline loops: CDR1 SGDLS, CDR2 YYNGEE. This CDR3 spans 14 amino acids. The CDR3 DNA sequence: TGTGCCAGCAGCCCTGGACTAGCGTTGAATGAGCAGTACTTC. Translation gives CASSPGLALNEQYF.

This clonotype was counted between two and nine times. The rearrangement links TRBV20-1 to TRBJ2-5; 7 positions agree with TRBD2. The germline gives CDR1 DFQATT, CDR2 SNEGSKA (reference sequence). Germline trimming cut 5 bases from V and 2 bases from J; bases unmatched to any gene: 20. This CDR3 is 18 amino acids long. The CDR3 loop reads CSARPLGLAAVRQETQYF. The CDR3 bases are TGCAGTGCTCGCCCACTGGGGCTAGCGGCCGTACGACAAGAGACCCAGTACTTC.

V is TRBV27 and J is TRBJ1-2, with TRBD1 as a possible D gene (5 bases). Trimming pared 5 bases from V and 4 bases from J, leaving 17 bases between. Looked up from germline, CDR1 is MNHEY and CDR2 is SMNVEV (reference sequence). CDR3 length equals 15 residues. CDR3 in amino acids: CASSPGRAGVYGYTF. The DNA of the CDR3 is TGTGCCAGCAGTCCGGGTCGGGCGGGGGTCTATGGCTACACCTTC.

This chain links TRBV15 with TRBJ2-1; 8 bases map to TRBD2. V lost 8 bases to trimming and J lost 4 bases; unmatched junction nucleotides: 10. The V gene's germline CDR1 is LNHNV and CDR2 YYDKDF (reference sequence). This CDR3 has 15 amino acids. The CDR3 DNA reads TGTGCCACCCGACCGGGAGGGTACATTTACAATGAGCAGTTCTTC. Translation gives CATRPGGYIYNEQFF.

The chain couples TRBV5-5 to TRBJ2-5, with D hard to call. V shed 2 bases and J shed 11 bases, with 13 bases lying between them. CDR1 is SGHKS and CDR2 is YYEKEE in the germline V gene (reference sequence). This CDR3 has 12 residues. CDR3: CASSFDGVGQYF. CDR3 bases: TGTGCCAGCAGCTTCGACGGTGTTGGGCAGTACTTC.

The chain couples TRBV4-3 to TRBJ1-2, with D perhaps matching TRBD1 (5 bases). The CDR3 runs 18 residues. Germline assignment: CDR1 LGHNA and CDR2 YSLEER. Trimming pared 3 bases from V and 3 bases from J, leaving 23 bases between. Here the CDR3 DNA reads TGCGCCAGCAGCCAGGACCCGGTCGGACAATTCCGGCACTATGGCTACACCTTC. Amino acid sequence: CASSQDPVGQFRHYGYTF.

The rearrangement uses TRBV5-1 and TRBJ2-1; possibly TRBD1 or TRBD2 for D (5 bases each). This CDR3 comprises 14 residues. CDR1 and CDR2 from the germline V gene are SGHRS and YFSETQ. The germline V and J ends were trimmed by 4 bases and 6 bases, with 14 bases remaining between them. The CDR3 region has the DNA TGCGCCAGCAGCCCCGGGACGGGGTCCAATGAGCAGTTCTTC. Translation gives CASSPGTGSNEQFF.

This clonotype was found a few times. This chain connects TRBV5-1 to TRBJ2-1; 7 bases are shared with TRBD2. This CDR3 is 15 amino acids long. V trimming: 0 bases; J trimming: 1 base; junction bases outside the gene matches: 1. Germline-derived CDR1 and CDR2 are SGHRS and YFSETQ. The CDR3 DNA follows: TGCGCCAGCAGCTTGGGGGAGGGATCCTACAATGAGCAGTTCTTC. It encodes CASSLGEGSYNEQFF.

This chain joins TRBV4-3 and TRBJ1-2; 8 bases match TRBD1. The CDR3 runs to 15 residues. Trimming at V came to 4 bases and at J to 8 bases, leaving 12 bases not matched to a gene. The germline CDR1 and CDR2 sequences are LGHNA and YSLEER. DNA of the CDR3: TGCGCCAGCAGCCGGACAGGGCGAGACCTATCCGGCTACACCTTC. This codes for CASSRTGRDLSGYTF.